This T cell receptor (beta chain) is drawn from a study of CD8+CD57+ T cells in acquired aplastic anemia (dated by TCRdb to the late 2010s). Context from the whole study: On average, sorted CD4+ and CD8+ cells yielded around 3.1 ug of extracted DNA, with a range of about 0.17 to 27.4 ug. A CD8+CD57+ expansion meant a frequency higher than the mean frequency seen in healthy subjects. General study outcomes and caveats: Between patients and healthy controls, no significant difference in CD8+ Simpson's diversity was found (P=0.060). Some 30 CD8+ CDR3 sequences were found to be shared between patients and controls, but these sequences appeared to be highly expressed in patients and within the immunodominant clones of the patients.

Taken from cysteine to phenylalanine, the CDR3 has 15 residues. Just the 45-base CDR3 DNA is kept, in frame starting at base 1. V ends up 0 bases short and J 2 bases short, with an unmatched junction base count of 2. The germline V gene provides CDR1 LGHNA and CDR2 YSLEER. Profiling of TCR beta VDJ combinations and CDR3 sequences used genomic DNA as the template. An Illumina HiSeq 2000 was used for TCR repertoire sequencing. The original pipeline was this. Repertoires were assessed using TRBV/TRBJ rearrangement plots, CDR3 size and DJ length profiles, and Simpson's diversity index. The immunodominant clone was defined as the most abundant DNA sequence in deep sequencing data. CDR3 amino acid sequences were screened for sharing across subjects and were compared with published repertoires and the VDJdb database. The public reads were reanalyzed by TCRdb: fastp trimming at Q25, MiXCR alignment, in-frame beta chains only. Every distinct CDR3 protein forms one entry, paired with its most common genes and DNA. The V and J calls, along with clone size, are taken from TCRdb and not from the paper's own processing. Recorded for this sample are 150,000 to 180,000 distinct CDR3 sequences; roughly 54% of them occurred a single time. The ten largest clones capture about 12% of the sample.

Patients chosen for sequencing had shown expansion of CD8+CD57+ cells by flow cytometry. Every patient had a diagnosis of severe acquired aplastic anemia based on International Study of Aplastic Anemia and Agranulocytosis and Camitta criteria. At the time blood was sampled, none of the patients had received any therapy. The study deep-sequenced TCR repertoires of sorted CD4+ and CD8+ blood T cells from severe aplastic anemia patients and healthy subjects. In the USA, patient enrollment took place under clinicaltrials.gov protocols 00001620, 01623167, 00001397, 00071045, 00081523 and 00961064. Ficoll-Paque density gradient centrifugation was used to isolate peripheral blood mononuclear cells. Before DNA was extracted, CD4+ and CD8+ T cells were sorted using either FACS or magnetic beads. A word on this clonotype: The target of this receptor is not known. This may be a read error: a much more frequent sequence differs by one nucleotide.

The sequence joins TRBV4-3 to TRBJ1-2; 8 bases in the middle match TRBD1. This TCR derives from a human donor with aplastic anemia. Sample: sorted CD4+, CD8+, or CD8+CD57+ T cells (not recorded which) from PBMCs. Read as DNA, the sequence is TGCGCCAGCAGCCAAGATCAGGGGGCAAACTATGGCTACACCTTC. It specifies CASSQDQGANYGYTF.